The present entry profiles one T cell receptor beta chain with its context. The sample belongs to a study of blood T cell repertoires in COVID-19. Profiled with immunoSEQ multiplex PCR; TCRdb holds only in-frame clones, not every one. Of about 300,000 clones in the sample, 75% to 90% were seen once. V was clipped by 2 bases and J by 4 bases, with 5 bases between them. Per the germline V gene, CDR1 is LGHDT and CDR2 is YNNKEL (reference sequence). CDR3 length equals 12 residues. The origin of this receptor is a man younger than 45 who had recovered from COVID-19. The chain couples TRBV3-1 (or the pseudogene TRBV3-2) to TRBJ2-5; no definite D call. Sequenced material: PBMCs or T cells enriched from blood (not recorded which). The CDR3 sequence: CASSQRRETQYF. DNA of the CDR3: TGTGCCAGCAGCCAACGGAGAGAGACCCAGTACTTC.